This T cell receptor beta chain was identified during a study of cytomegalovirus exposure and HLA in healthy donors. Notes on the study in general: TCR sequences were mostly rare, though some public TCRs occurred in many donors.

With regard to this clone: The antigen is unknown.

V shed 7 bases, J shed 9 bases, and the junction held 11 bases outside the gene matches. The CDR3 runs to 14 residues. CDR1 is SGHTA and CDR2 is FQGNSA in the germline V gene. The PCR used 60 Vbeta and 13 Jbeta primers. Here immunoSEQ multiplex PCR was the method, and the copy in TCRdb shows in-frame clones only, minus some. Seen here are approximately 200,000 clones, more than 75% observed once, and the top ten hold 1% to 1.5%. This receptor was taken from a human donor in good health. V usage is TRBV7-2 and J usage is TRBJ2-1; 8 bases agree with TRBD2. Sequenced input: PBMCs. The CDR3 loop reads CASNSGTARREQFF. The CDR3 nucleotides read TGTGCCAGCAATAGCGGGACGGCCAGACGTGAGCAGTTCTTC.